These 8 T cell receptor beta chains were all obtained from the same sample, sequenced in a study of blood T cell repertoires in COVID-19. Using immunoSEQ multiplex PCR, the repertoire was profiled, and TCRdb retains in-frame clones only, with some absent. This table holds more than 100,000 clones, approximately 89% found once. The sample was peripheral blood. The receptors stem from a woman aged 80 or over in a cohort sampled during active COVID-19.

In DNA, the CDR3 is TGTGCCAGCAGAGACAGGGAGAACACTGAAGCTTTCTTT. This codes for CASRDRENTEAFF. The chain recombines TRBV6-6 with TRBJ1-1, with 7 bases aligning to TRBD1. V was pared by 6 bases and J by 1 base, with 2 bases of the junction left unmatched. The germline V gene has CDR1 MNHNY and CDR2 SVGAGI (reference sequence). The CDR3 has 13 amino acids.

This chain links TRBV28 with TRBJ1-2; TRBD1 is a possible D gene (6 bases). This CDR3 spans 16 amino acids. V was cut by 6 bases and J by 4 bases, with 21 bases left in between. Germline CDR1 and CDR2: MDHEN and SYDVKM. CDR3 sequence (DNA): TGTGCCAGCAGACCCCCCTTAGGGTCAGGGGCCTATGGCTACACCTTC. Its translation is CASRPPLGSGAYGYTF.

The chain couples TRBV6-5 to TRBJ2-5; 8 bases line up with TRBD2. The CDR3 sequence is 13 residues long. Germline CDR1 is MNHEY and CDR2 is SVGAGI. V trimming: 6 bases; J trimming: 2 bases; junction bases outside the gene matches: 2. The CDR3 spells CASSGGGQETQYF. CDR3 DNA: TGTGCCAGCAGCGGGGGGGGGCAAGAGACCCAGTACTTC.

The CDR3 spells CASSYDRVETQYF. DNA of the CDR3: TGTGCCAGCAGTTATGACAGGGTAGAGACCCAGTACTTC. The chain uses TRBV5-4 and TRBJ2-5; 7 bases are a match to TRBD1. Germline CDR1 SGHNT, CDR2 YYREEE (reference sequence). The CDR3 is 13 residues long. The V and J ends lost 5 bases and 4 bases, in that order; junction bases with no gene match: 5.

Only one count was recorded for this clone. The gene calls are TRBV21-1 and TRBJ2-1; the D call TRBD2 from the table was never checked on the DNA. TRBV21-1 is labeled a pseudogene. The CDR3 is made up of 20 amino acids. The CDR3 coding sequence is TGTGCCAGCAGCTCTTCACCTCCCACCCTAGAACTATCCTACTACAATGAGCAGTTCTTC. Protein sequence: CASSSSPPTLELSYYNEQFF.

The rearrangement links TRBV5-1 to TRBJ2-7; 13 bases match TRBD2. The germline V gene encodes CDR1 SGHRS and CDR2 YFSETQ. V dropped 4 bases and J dropped 0; count of bases not matched to a gene: 7. The CDR3 is 17 residues long. The CDR3: CASSPTSGGPPSYEQYF. CDR3 DNA sequence: TGCGCCAGCAGCCCGACTAGCGGGGGGCCCCCCTCCTACGAGCAGTACTTC.

V and J are TRBV10-2 and TRBJ2-4; 9 bases fit TRBD2. The CDR3 is 18 amino acids. J lost 9 bases, V lost 0 bases, and 15 bases had no gene match. Looked up from germline, CDR1 is WSHSY and CDR2 is SAAADI. DNA for the CDR3: TGCGCCAGCAGTGAGTCCCCCATGAGGAGGCGGGGGGGAGGCATTCAGTACTTC. It yields the protein CASSESPMRRRGGGIQYF.

The chain has TRBV5-6 and TRBJ2-1; 10 bases agree with TRBD2. In germline, CDR1 is SGHDT, CDR2 YYEEEE. V was pared by 4 bases and J by 3 bases, with 4 bases of the junction left unmatched. This CDR3 is 15 amino acids long. The CDR3 reads CASSNGLADYNEQFF. DNA of the CDR3: TGTGCCAGCAGCAACGGACTAGCGGACTACAATGAGCAGTTCTTC.